This T cell receptor beta chain was captured by sequencing in a study of shared clonotypes between healthy human individuals. Overall study results and limits: Sequencing depth was predicted to influence how clonotypes are shared among donors.

Those who donated were healthy HIV-negative adults, with no recent acute infections or vaccinations reported. Both subsets, CD45RA+ naive and CD45RA-negative memory, were split from the CD4+ cells. TCRdb's table, derived via immunoSEQ multiplex PCR, lists solely in-frame clones and lacks some. Altogether more than 2 million clones are present, 95% being singletons, with the ten largest covering about 0.13%. As to this clone: The antigen remains undetermined.

Germline CDR1 reads GTSNPN; CDR2 reads SVGIG (reference sequence). Unmatched junction bases numbered 16, after V lost 2 bases and J lost 8 bases. The CDR3 sequence is 18 residues long. The source of this sequence is a man younger than 30 in good health. The chain joins TRBV30 to TRBJ1-6; 9 nucleotides match TRBD1. Sequencing was performed on naive CD4+ T cells sorted from blood. The subset denotes: CD45RA+ positively selected. DNA of the CDR3: TGTGCCTGGAGTCGCTCCGGGACAGGGTTTCTGTTGCATTCACCCCTCCACTTT. Amino acid sequence: CAWSRSGTGFLLHSPLHF. The full variable domain, in which reference TRBV30 and TRBJ1-6 provide the parts outside the CDR3, is SQTIHQWPATLVQPVGSPLSLECTVEGTSNPNLYWYRQAAGRGLQLLFYSVGIGQISSEVPQNLSASRPQDRQFILSSKKLLLSDSGFYLCAWSRSGTGFLLHSPLHFGNGTRLTVT.